The 10 T cell receptor delta chains below all came from one sample that was sequenced in a study of γδ T cells in repeated Plasmodium falciparum infection. Vgamma9/Vdelta2+ and Vdelta2-negative gammadelta T cells were flow-sorted from PBMC for bulk sequencing. TCRdb re-called the multiplex PCR reads through CATT. There are roughly 90,000 delta-chain clones in the sample; 0.8% to 1% occur only once, and roughly 9.9% lies in the top ten. Source material: gamma-delta T cells from blood. Receptors originate from a pool of human donors (malaria-infected and uninfected, not separated).

Points on this clone: The mismatch at residue 5 between this DNA's translation and the TCRdb protein of a much larger clone likely reflects a read error; the protein shown is translated from the DNA. This chain links TRDV2 with TRDJ1; the match to TRDD3 covers 12 bases. No J segment appears in TCRdb, so it was assigned here by matching the sequence to germline. Germline assignment: CDR1 GEAIGNYY and CDR2 EKD. The CDR3 is 16 amino acids. The CDR3 sequence: CACDALILGDTGKLIF. The CDR3 DNA is TGTGCCTGTGACGCCCTAATACTGGGGGATACCGGTAAACTCATCTTT.

This clone has ten or more counts. The amino acid sequence in TCRdb belongs to a much larger clone and departs from this DNA's translation at residue 11, likely a sequencing read error; the sequence shown is translated from the DNA. CDR3 sequence: CACDSLLNTDRLIF. DNA of the CDR3: TGTGCCTGTGACTCCTTACTTAACACCGATAGACTCATCTTT. This sequence joins TRDV2 and TRDJ1; D is unresolved. The germline gives CDR1 GEAIGNYY, CDR2 EKD. This CDR3 is built from 14 residues.

This clone was recorded a few times. TCRdb attributes to this sequence the protein of a much larger clone, which differs from the DNA translation at residue 10; a read error is likely, and the protein displayed is translated from the DNA. The chain links TRDV1 to TRDJ1, with 9 bases lining up with TRDD3. CDR3 length: 22 residues. Germline V lookup: CDR1 TSWWSYY, CDR2 QGS. The CDR3 region has the DNA TGTGCTCTTGGGGTCTTCAATAATATTCGAAACTGGGGGACACCATCAGCCGATAAGCTCATCTTT. Translating it yields CALGVFNNIRNWGTPSADKLIF.

This clone was observed a handful of times. A far larger clone differs by one base, so this is likely a read error. No J gene call was made, and the V gene is TRAV38-2/DV8; TRDD3 is the table's D call, not checked against the DNA. CDR1 and CDR2 (germline): TSESDYY, QEAYKQQN. The CDR3 has 27 amino acids. The CDR3 DNA follows: TGTGCTTATAGGAGTCGGGGGGGGAAAACCTTCCTACGCGCTCTCCGTACTGGGGGTCCTCACACCGATAAACTCACCTTT. Translating it yields CAYRSRGGKTFLRALRTGGPHTDKLTF.

Comment on this clone: This DNA's translation and the protein TCRdb lists, from a much larger clone, do not match at residue 5, likely due to a read error; the protein shown is translated from the DNA. The rearrangement uses TRDV1 and TRDJ1; 11 positions agree with TRDD3. TCRdb does not report a J gene; here it was assigned by matching the DNA to germline references. CDR3 length: 20 residues. Unmatched junction bases numbered 18, after V lost 3 bases and J lost 3 bases. Germline assignment: CDR1 TSWWSYY and CDR2 QGS. The CDR3: CALGDRRILPLGDTADKLIF. In DNA form, the CDR3 reads TGTGCTCTTGGGGATCGGCGGATCCTACCTTTGGGGGATACGGCCGATAAACTCATCTTT.

In its sample, this clone was seen many times. This DNA's translation differs at residue 4 from TCRdb's protein, which comes from a much larger clone; a read error is likely, and the protein shown is translated from the DNA. J is TRDJ1 and V is TRDV2; 8 positions match TRDD3. TCRdb offers no J gene call, so here the DNA was matched to germline to obtain one. The V gene's germline CDR1 is GEAIGNYY and CDR2 EKD. CDR3 size: 18 residues. DNA for the CDR3: TGTGCCTGTGGCACCGTTTCCCGACTGGGGGGGGGCACCGATAAACTCATCTTT. Encoded protein: CACGTVSRLGGGTDKLIF.

About this clone: The mismatch at residue 18 between this DNA's translation and the TCRdb protein of a much larger clone likely reflects a read error; the protein shown is translated from the DNA. The chain is built from TRDV1 and TRDJ1; 9 nucleotides match TRDD3. Here the J gene came from matching the DNA to germline, since TCRdb omits it. There are 21 residues in the CDR3. Germline V gives CDR1 TSWWSYY, CDR2 QGS. CDR3 protein: CALGGPSPPLRPPGDTDELIF. CDR3 nucleotide sequence: TGTGCTCTTGGGGGACCCTCCCCCCCCCTACGCCCCCCGGGGGATACCGATGAACTCATCTTT.

This clone is labeled as medium-sized. Other DNA sequences of this sample code for an identical CDR3. The rearrangement links TRDV1 to TRDJ1; 7 bases match TRDD3. There are 19 residues in the CDR3. CDR1 and CDR2 from the germline V gene are TSWWSYY and QGS. V lost 0 bases and J lost 0; bases outside the gene matches: 13. CDR3 nucleotides: TGTGCTCTTGGGGAACTAGTCTCCTCTGTACTGGGGTACACCGATAAACTCATCTTT. Translating gives CALGELVSSVLGYTDKLIF.

On this clone: TCRdb's protein for this DNA is that of a much larger clone and differs from the translation at residue 11, likely a read error; the protein shown is the DNA translation. The CDR3: CACDTVGGRTEQLFF. CDR3 bases: TGTGCCTGTGACACCGTAGGGGGACGGACAGAACAACTCTTCTTT. The V call is TRDV2, the J call TRDJ2, with D perhaps matching TRDD3 (6 bases). The J gene comes from matching the DNA to germline here; TCRdb lacks it. This CDR3 is built from 15 residues. The germline CDR1 and CDR2 sequences are GEAIGNYY and EKD.

A word on this clone: The TCRdb protein comes from a much larger clone and disagrees with this DNA's translation at residue 4, likely due to a read error; the protein given here is derived from the DNA. The chain has TRDV1 and TRDJ1; 9 positions agree with TRDD3. The J gene is not listed in TCRdb, so it was assigned here from a DNA match to germline. The CDR3 is 25 amino acids. Germline assignment: CDR1 TSWWSYY and CDR2 QGS. DNA of the CDR3: TGTGCTCTTGAGGAAGTGGGCCTACACCTGGGGGATGAAGTGAGGAGGCCACTGTACACCGATAAACTCATCTTT. Protein sequence: CALEEVGLHLGDEVRRPLYTDKLIF.